These T cell receptor beta chains were read from a single sample in a study of blood T cell repertoires in COVID-19. Using immunoSEQ multiplex PCR, the repertoire was profiled, and TCRdb retains in-frame clones only, with some absent. The sample holds 63,000 or so clones; roughly 81% are singletons and the top ten take 9.2%. Source material: peripheral blood. These receptors were obtained from a human donor in a cohort sampled during active COVID-19. Both conserved end residues are part of each CDR3. D genes are given only for firm matches. Not all rows give a size; the values are once, few, many and, for expanded clones, a class.

J	size	V	D	DNA	CDR3
TRBJ2-1	.	TRBV7-3	TRBD2	TGTGCCAGCAGCATGTTAGCGGGAGTCGATGAGCAGTTCTTC	CASSMLAGVDEQFF
TRBJ2-7	few	TRBV18	TRBD2	TGTGCCAGCTCACCCGTTGGGACTAGCGGGAGGACCTACGAGCAGTACTTC	CASSPVGTSGRTYEQYF
TRBJ1-1	.	TRBV5-4	.	TGTGCCAGCAGCTTGGTTGGGACATCGAACACTGAAGCTTTCTTT	CASSLVGTSNTEAFF
TRBJ1-1	.	TRBV7-9	.	TGTGCCAGCAGCCCCCGGGGGGATAGAGCTTTCTTT	CASSPRGDRAFF
TRBJ1-5	.	TRBV7-9	.	TGTGCCAGCAGCTCCGGGAGCAATCAGCCCCAGCATTTT	CASSSGSNQPQHF
TRBJ2-1	once	TRBV28	TRBD2	TGTGCCAGCAGTTTAGCGGGAGAAGCCTCTCCACCCCAGTTCTTC	CASSLAGEASPPQFF
TRBJ1-1	.	TRBV7-8	TRBD1	TGTGCCAGCAGCTCTTCGTCCTATACACAGGGGGTGGGGTGGGGCACTGAAGCTTTCTTT	CASSSSSYTQGVGWGTEAFF
TRBJ2-1	.	TRBV6-1	TRBD2	TGTGCCAGCAGTGAACTAGCGGGCTCCTACAATGAGCAGTTCTTC	CASSELAGSYNEQFF
TRBJ2-1	.	TRBV2	.	TGTGCCAGCAGTAGCGTCGCTCTATACAATGAGCAGTTCTTC	CASSSVALYNEQFF
TRBJ2-7	.	TRBV16	TRBD1	TGTGCCAGCAGCGCCGGGACAGAGTCTACAATCGAGCAGTACTTC	CASSAGTESTIEQYF
TRBJ2-3	.	TRBV5-1	.	TGCGCCAGCAGCTTGCACGGGGGGCGCGGGGATACGCAGTATTTT	CASSLHGGRGDTQYF
TRBJ1-2	.	TRBV30	.	TGTGCCTGGATGGGCCAGGACTATGGCTACACCTTC	CAWMGQDYGYTF
TRBJ1-1	.	TRBV5-8	.	TGTGCCAGCAGCTGGGGTTACGGGGGCACTGAAGCTTTCTTT	CASSWGYGGTEAFF
TRBJ1-1	.	TRBV6-5	TRBD1	TGTGCCAGCAGTTACGACAGGGGGCGGACTGAAGCTTTCTTT	CASSYDRGRTEAFF
TRBJ2-7	.	TRBV5-5	.	TGTGCCAGCAGCTCTTTGGGGACAAGCAGATCCTACGAGCAGTACTTC	CASSSLGTSRSYEQYF
TRBJ2-1	.	TRBV3-1/TRBV3-2	TRBD2	TGTGCCAGCAGCACCGGGACTAGCGGGTACAATGAGCAGTTCTTC	CASSTGTSGYNEQFF
TRBJ2-7	once	TRBV21-1	.	TGTGCCAGCATCCAACACAGGGGTGCCTACGAGCAGTACTTC	CASIQHRGAYEQYF
TRBJ1-2	once	TRBV5-1	.	TGCGCCAGCAGCTTGGACCTCCTTAGGACAGCCTCCGTGGGCTACACCTTC	CASSLDLLRTASVGYTF
TRBJ2-1	.	TRBV7-6	.	TGTGCCAGCAGCTTCGGAGGTAACGAGGAGCAGTTCTTC	CASSFGGNEEQFF
TRBJ2-3	once	TRBV19	TRBD2	TGTGCCAGTAGTTCACCGGGACTAGAGGTAGATACGCAGTATTTT	CASSSPGLEVDTQYF
TRBJ2-5	.	TRBV19	.	TGTGCCAGTAGTGAACAGGGCTGGGAGACCCAGTACTTC	CASSEQGWETQYF
TRBJ1-1	.	TRBV5-5	.	TGTGCCAGCAGCTGGGCACTGAGCACTGAAGCTTTCTTT	CASSWALSTEAFF
TRBJ2-7	few	TRBV9	TRBD2	TGTGCCAGCAGCCCACGTATAGCGGGAGCAAGGTACGAGCAGTACTTC	CASSPRIAGARYEQYF
TRBJ1-5	.	TRBV6-2/TRBV6-3	.	TGTGCCAGCAGTTACGGCGGTGTCAATCAGCCCCAGCATTTT	CASSYGGVNQPQHF
TRBJ1-5	.	TRBV7-9	TRBD1	TGTGCCAGCGGGACAGGGGGCGGACAGCCCCAGCATTTT	CASGTGGGQPQHF
TRBJ2-7	.	TRBV7-9	.	TGTGCCAGCAGCTTAGACTACTACGAGCAGTACTTC	CASSLDYYEQYF
TRBJ2-1	.	TRBV7-9	.	TGTGCCAGCAGCCTGGCTGTTGGCTACAATGAGCAGTTCTTC	CASSLAVGYNEQFF
TRBJ2-1	.	TRBV10-2	.	TGCGCCAGCAGTGAGTTTTTTGCGGGAAGCTCCTACAATGAGCAGTTCTTC	CASSEFFAGSSYNEQFF
TRBJ1-2	few	TRBV28	.	TGTGCCAGCAGGTCGGGGGGGAATGGCTACACCTTC	CASRSGGNGYTF
TRBJ2-1	.	TRBV19	.	TGTGCCAGTAGTGGCAGGGGAATAGCGGGTCAGGGGGAGCAGTTCTTC	CASSGRGIAGQGEQFF
TRBJ2-3	once	TRBV18	.	TGTGCCAGCTCACCACAAGCAGGGCGTGCAGATACGCAGTATTTT	CASSPQAGRADTQYF
TRBJ2-7	.	TRBV6-1	TRBD2	TGTGCCAGCAGTGGCCTGGGGGGCGGGAGGGGAAGCTCCTACGAGCAGTACTTC	CASSGLGGGRGSSYEQYF
TRBJ2-1	.	TRBV6-6	TRBD2	TGTGCCAGCAGTCAGGGCACCGGGACTAGCGGGAACAATGAGCAGTTCTTC	CASSQGTGTSGNNEQFF
TRBJ2-7	few	TRBV14	TRBD1	TGTGCCAGCAGTCGGTACAGGGGTAACCCCTACGAGCAGTACTTC	CASSRYRGNPYEQYF
TRBJ2-2	once	TRBV18	.	TGTGCCAGCTCACCCTTACAGAACACCGGGGAGCTGTTTTTT	CASSPLQNTGELFF